This T cell receptor beta chain was recorded in a study of cytomegalovirus exposure and HLA in healthy donors. PCR was performed using 60 Vbeta and 13 Jbeta primers. TCRdb keeps only in-frame clones here, not all; method: immunoSEQ multiplex PCR. The top ten hold around 3% of the sample, which has roughly 71,000 clones, 70% to 85% seen once. The germline V gene has CDR1 SNHLY and CDR2 FYNNEI. The CDR3 is 15 residues long. V lost 0 bases and J lost 0, with 8 bases in between. The sequence derives from a girl aged 5-17 years in good health and CMV-seropositive. The sequenced sample was PBMCs. The chain uses TRBV2 and TRBJ1-1; D is undetermined. This CDR3 reads CASSEAWLLNTEAFF. CDR3 nucleotides: TGTGCCAGCAGTGAAGCCTGGCTTTTGAACACTGAAGCTTTCTTT.